Shown below are 5 T cell receptor beta chains from a single sample sequenced in a study of PD-1 blockade in classical Hodgkin lymphoma. Relapse was seen in all patients after autologous stem cell transplantation, and brentuximab vedotin exposure was variable. Some clones are missing from TCRdb's copy, which holds only in-frame ones; the method was immunoSEQ multiplex PCR. The sample yields 45,000 to 55,000 clones, roughly 80% seen once. This specimen consisted of peripheral blood mononuclear cells (PBMCs), obtained at baseline. These receptors all stem from a human donor with classical Hodgkin lymphoma.

This chain uses TRBV5-5 with TRBJ2-7; D perhaps matches TRBD2 (5 bases). Between the trimmed V and J ends, which lost 4 bases and 5 bases, there was a span of 19 bases. This CDR3 is built from 15 residues. Germline CDR1 SGHKS, CDR2 YYEKEE (reference sequence). The CDR3 here is CASSVRGNDKHEQYF. In DNA, the CDR3 is TGTGCCAGCAGCGTGAGAGGGAATGATAAGCACGAGCAGTACTTC. The whole variable domain, filled in from reference TRBV5-5 and TRBJ2-7, reads DAGVTQSPTHLIKTRGQQVTLRCSPISGHKSVSWYQQVLGQGPQFIFQYYEKEERGRGNFPDRFSARQFPNYSSELNVNALLLGDSALYLCASSVRGNDKHEQYFGPGTRLTVT.

This clone was counted once. This chain joins TRBV27 and TRBJ2-2; 7 nucleotides align to TRBD2. CDR1 and CDR2 from the germline V gene are MNHEY and SMNVEV (reference sequence). V dropped 4 bases and J dropped 4; count of bases not matched to a gene: 6. This CDR3 is built from 15 residues. CDR3 in DNA: TGTGCCAGCAGTTCGGGCGGGAGCGGCACCGGGGAGCTGTTTTTT. Protein: CASSSGGSGTGELFF.

In its sample, this clone was seen once. The V gene is TRBV5-4, the J gene TRBJ1-2; D unresolved. The CDR3 totals 12 residues. In germline, CDR1 is SGHNT, CDR2 YYREEE (reference sequence). V lost 3 bases and J 4 bases, leaving 7 bases between the germline ends. The DNA for the CDR3 is TGTGCCAGCAGCTCCGTAACCTATGGCTACACCTTC. This gives the protein CASSSVTYGYTF.

The rearrangement joins TRBV5-4 to TRBJ2-2, with unresolved D. V was trimmed by 0 bases and J by 1 base, leaving 13 bases between them. This CDR3 is 17 amino acids long. The germline gives CDR1 SGHNT, CDR2 YYREEE (reference sequence). Here the CDR3 DNA reads TGTGCCAGCAGCTTGGTCCACACCAAACTGAACACCGGGGAGCTGTTTTTT. The encoded protein is CASSLVHTKLNTGELFF.

J is TRBJ2-7 and V is TRBV11-3, with 13 bases identical to TRBD2. The junction had 6 bases not matched to a gene; V was cut back by 4 bases and J by 3 bases. The CDR3 has 16 residues. Germline assignment: CDR1 SGHNT and CDR2 YENEEA. CDR3 DNA sequence: TGTGCCAGCAGCTCTCCGGGACTAGCGGGACTCTACGAGCAGTACTTC. Residues: CASSSPGLAGLYEQYF.